This T cell receptor beta chain was documented in a study of blood T cell repertoires in COVID-19. This clone has just a few counts. The table came from immunoSEQ multiplex PCR; TCRdb's copy has only in-frame clones and leaves some out. The data contain 35,000 to 45,000 clones, 88% of them seen just once; the ten biggest clones take up about 11%. The CDR3 is 16 residues long. The germline gives CDR1 ENHRY, CDR2 SYGVKD. The V gene lost 0 bases and the J gene lost 4 bases, with 12 bases spanning the gap. The sequence derives from a man between 60 and 75 years old with active COVID-19. Sequenced: peripheral blood. The chain is built from TRBV10-3 and TRBJ2-2; D is perhaps TRBD2 (6 bases). The CDR3 loop is CAISESVVGGTGELFF. The CDR3 DNA sequence: TGTGCCATCAGTGAGTCGGTCGTCGGGGGCACCGGGGAGCTGTTTTTT.